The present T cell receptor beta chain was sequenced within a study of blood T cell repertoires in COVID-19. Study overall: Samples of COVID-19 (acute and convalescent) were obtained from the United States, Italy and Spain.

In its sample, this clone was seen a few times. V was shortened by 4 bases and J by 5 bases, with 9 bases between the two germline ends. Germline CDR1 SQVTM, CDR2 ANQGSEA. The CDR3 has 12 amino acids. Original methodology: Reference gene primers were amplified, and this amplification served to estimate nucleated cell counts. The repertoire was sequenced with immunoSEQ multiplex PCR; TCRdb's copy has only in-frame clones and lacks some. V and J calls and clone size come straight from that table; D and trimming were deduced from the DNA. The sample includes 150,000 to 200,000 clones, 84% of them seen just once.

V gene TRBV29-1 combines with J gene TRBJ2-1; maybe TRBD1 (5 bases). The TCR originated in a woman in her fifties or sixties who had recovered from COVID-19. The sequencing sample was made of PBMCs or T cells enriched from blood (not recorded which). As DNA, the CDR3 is TGCAGCGTTGTACCAGGGAACAATGAGCAGTTCTTC. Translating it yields CSVVPGNNEQFF.